This T cell receptor beta chain was identified in a study of post-analysis software for immune sequencing data. This clonotype showed up just a few times. The library was made from cDNA and included unique molecular identifiers. Via MiXCR, TCRdb re-called the PCR reads, giving one row per CDR3 protein. The profile shows roughly 800,000 distinct CDR3 sequences, under 70% of them singletons. The receptor was isolated from a girl aged 10-17 years with multiple sclerosis. Sequencing was done on a sample of blood.

CDR3 nucleotides: TGCAGTGCTAGAGGGCAGGGAGGGACCCAGTACTTC. Amino acids: CSARGQGGTQYF. V and J are TRBV20-1 and TRBJ2-5; D is perhaps TRBD2 (6 bases). Germline V gives CDR1 DFQATT, CDR2 SNEGSKA (reference sequence). This CDR3 comprises 12 residues. V was shortened by 1 base and J by 7 bases, with 10 bases between the two germline ends.